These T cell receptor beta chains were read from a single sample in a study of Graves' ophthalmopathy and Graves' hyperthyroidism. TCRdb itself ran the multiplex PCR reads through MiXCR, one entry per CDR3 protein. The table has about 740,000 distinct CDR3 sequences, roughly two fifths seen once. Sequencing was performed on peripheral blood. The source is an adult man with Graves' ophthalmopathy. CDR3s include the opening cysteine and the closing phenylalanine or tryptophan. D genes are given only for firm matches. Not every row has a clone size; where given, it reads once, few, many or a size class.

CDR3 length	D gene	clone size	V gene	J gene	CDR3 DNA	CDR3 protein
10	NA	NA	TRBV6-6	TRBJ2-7	TGTGCCAGCGGCACCGGGGAGCAGTACTTC	CASGTGEQYF
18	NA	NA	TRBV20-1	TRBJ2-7	TGCAGTGCTACCCCGGACAGCTGGTGGGAAATGTGGTCCTACGAGCAGTACTTC	CSATPDSWWEMWSYEQYF
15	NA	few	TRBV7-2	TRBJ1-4	TGTGCCAGCAGTTATCTGGGACCCCACAATGAAAAACTGTTTTTT	CASSYLGPHNEKLFF
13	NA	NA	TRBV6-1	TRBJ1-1	TGTGCCAGCAGTGAATTGAGGGTCACTGAAGCTTTCTTT	CASSELRVTEAFF
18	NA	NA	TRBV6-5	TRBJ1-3	TGTGCCAGCAGTTACTCGAGTTCAGCCTGGACGTCTGGAAACACCATATATTTT	CASSYSSSAWTSGNTIYF
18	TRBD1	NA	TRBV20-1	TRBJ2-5	TGCAGTGCTAGGGGGGCGACAGGGGGCGCGAGGACCGGGGAGACCCAGTACTTC	CSARGATGGARTGETQYF
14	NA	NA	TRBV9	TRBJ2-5	TGTGCCAGCAGCCCCCAGAGCGTCCAAGAGACCCAGTACTTC	CASSPQSVQETQYF
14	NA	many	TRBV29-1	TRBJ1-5	TGCAGCGTGATACTAGGACAAGGCAATCAGCCCCAGCATTTT	CSVILGQGNQPQHF
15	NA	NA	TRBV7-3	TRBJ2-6	TGTGCCAGCACCGAGGACTTCTCTGGGGCCAACGTCCTGACTTTC	CASTEDFSGANVLTF
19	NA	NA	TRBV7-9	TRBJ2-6	TGCGCCAGCAGCCAAACCGGGTCCGCCTCTTACTCTGGGGCCAACGTCCTGACTTTC	CASSQTGSASYSGANVLTF
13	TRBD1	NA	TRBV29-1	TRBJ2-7	TGCAGCGTTGGGACAGGGGGACCCTACGAGCAGTACTTC	CSVGTGGPYEQYF
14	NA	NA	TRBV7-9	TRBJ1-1	TGTGCCAGCAGCTTGGGGGGGCTAATCACTGAAGCTTTCTTT	CASSLGGLITEAFF
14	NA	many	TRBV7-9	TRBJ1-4	TGTGCCAGCAGCTTCGGAGGGGACGGGGAAAAACTGTTTTTT	CASSFGGDGEKLFF
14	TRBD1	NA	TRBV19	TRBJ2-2	TGTGCCAGTAGTATCGAAAACAGGGGTGGGGAGCTGTTTTTT	CASSIENRGGELFF
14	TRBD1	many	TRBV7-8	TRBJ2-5	TGTGCCAGCAGCGTGGGACAGGGCCTTTCGGCCCAGTACTTC	CASSVGQGLSAQYF
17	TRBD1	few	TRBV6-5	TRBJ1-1	TGTGCCAGCACCCCCGCTTCATCAGGGGGAATAATTACTGAAGCTTTCTTT	CASTPASSGGIITEAFF
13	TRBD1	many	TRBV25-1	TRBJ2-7	TGTGCCAGCAGTGAAGCAGGGGGCTACGAGCAGTACTTC	CASSEAGGYEQYF
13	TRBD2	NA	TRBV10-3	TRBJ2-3	TGTGCTCACAGTCGGGGGGGCGCAGATACGCAGTATTTT	CAHSRGGADTQYF
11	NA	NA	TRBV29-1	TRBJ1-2	TGCAGCCCCCGAGGGGTCGAAGGCTACACCTTC	CSPRGVEGYTF
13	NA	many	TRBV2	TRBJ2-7	TGTGCCAGCAATGAAGGGCCGTCCTACGAGCAGTACTTC	CASNEGPSYEQYF
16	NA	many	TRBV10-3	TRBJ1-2	TGTGCCATCAGTGAGAGGCTTGGAGAAAATAACTATGGCTACACCTTC	CAISERLGENNYGYTF
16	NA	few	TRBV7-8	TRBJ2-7	TGTGCCAGCAGCATGCCCGGGACAACCCATCCCTACGAGCAGTACTTC	CASSMPGTTHPYEQYF
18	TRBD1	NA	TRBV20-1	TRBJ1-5	TGCAGTGCTACAAAAGGACAGGGGGCCCGACTTAGCAATCAGCCCCAGCATTTT	CSATKGQGARLSNQPQHF
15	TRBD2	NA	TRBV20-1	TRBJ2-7	TGCAGTGCTAGATTCCGCGGGGGTCTTCAATACGAGCAGTACTTC	CSARFRGGLQYEQYF
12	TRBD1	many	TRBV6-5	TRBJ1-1	TGTGCCAGCAGTGGAACAGGGGTGGTAGCTTTCTTT	CASSGTGVVAFF
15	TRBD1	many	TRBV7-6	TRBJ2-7	TGTGCCAGCAGCGGCACCGGGACAGGGAGTCGCGAGCAGTACTTC	CASSGTGTGSREQYF
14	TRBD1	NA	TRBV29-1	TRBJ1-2	TGCAGCGCGGTGGTAGGGACAGGGAACTATGGCTACACCTTC	CSAVVGTGNYGYTF
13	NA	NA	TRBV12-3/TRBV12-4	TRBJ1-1	TGTGCCAGCAGTTTAGTGCCGACAGGTGAAGCTTTCTTT	CASSLVPTGEAFF